A single TCR beta chain is shown here with its context. The data were obtained in a study of blood T cell repertoires in COVID-19. Germline V gene data show CDR1 as MNHEY and CDR2 as SVGAGI. This CDR3 is built from 14 residues. The J segment lost 5 bases and the V segment lost 9 bases, leaving 9 bases of the junction unmatched. Using immunoSEQ multiplex PCR, the repertoire was profiled, and TCRdb retains in-frame clones only, with some absent. In the table there are approximately 270,000 clones, 91% of which are singletons. This chain links TRBV6-5 with TRBJ2-5; TRBD2 matches 10 bases. The receptor's source is a human donor in a cohort exposed to, infected with or recovered from COVID-19 (not recorded which). The donor label of this sample is uncertain. The sequencing sample was made of PBMCs or T cells enriched from blood (not recorded which). The CDR3 coding sequence is TGTGCCAGTAAAGCGGGGGGGCAGCGGGAGACCCAGTACTTC. Encoded protein: CASKAGGQRETQYF.